The table lists the clone carrying this TCR beta chain with a count of one. What it recognizes is unknown. This entry belongs to a study of shared clonotypes between healthy human individuals. Study results and caveats: Naive subsets usually exceeded memory subsets in estimated richness. Apart from blood, nothing was sampled; tissue repertoires likely differ.

This CDR3 has 19 residues. From germline, CDR1 is SGDLS and CDR2 YYNGEE. J gave up 1 base and V 0 bases, and 14 bases lay outside the gene matches. Sequenced by immunoSEQ multiplex PCR; TCRdb stores in-frame clones only, minus some. The profile shows some 1.5 million clones, approximately 98% of them singletons. Donors comprised healthy HIV-negative adults lacking recent acute infections or vaccinations. Sequencing used naive CD4+ T cells sorted from blood. Subset reported: CD45RA+ positively selected. This rearrangement joins TRBV9 to TRBJ2-7; 9 nucleotides match TRBD2. This receptor was taken from a man aged 25 to 45 in good health. This CDR3 is CASSVGLAGPGGDSYEQYF. The CDR3 coding sequence is TGTGCCAGCAGCGTAGGTCTAGCGGGACCGGGAGGGGATTCCTACGAGCAGTACTTC.